Sequencing of this T cell receptor beta chain was carried out in a study of blood T cell repertoires in COVID-19. Study details: Whether acute or convalescent, the COVID-19 samples came from the United States, Italy and Spain.

Germline V lookup: CDR1 MNHEY, CDR2 SMNVEV (reference sequence). V was pared by 5 bases and J by 6 bases, with 16 bases between. This CDR3 comprises 15 residues. Authors' analysis steps: How many nucleated cells were present was estimated from reference gene primer amplification. Method: immunoSEQ multiplex PCR; TCRdb's copy keeps in-frame clones and lacks some. V and J calls and clone size are copied from that table; D and trimming were computed from the DNA. The table records fewer than 350,000 clones, just over 85% of them present only once. Individuals drawn from 24 US areas were roughly 18 to 95 years old. Allocation to cohorts depended on clinical history reported by the participants.

The receptor comes from a woman between 40 and 50 years old with acute COVID-19. The sample taken for sequencing was PBMCs or T cells enriched from blood (not recorded which). The rearrangement uses TRBV27 and TRBJ1-4; D may be TRBD1 (5 bases). CDR3 in amino acids: CASSPGGAVYEKLFF. The CDR3 DNA follows: TGTGCCAGCAGTCCCGGCGGGGCGGTATATGAAAAACTGTTTTTT.